This T cell receptor (beta chain) was sequenced in a study of immune characterization of retroperitoneal liposarcoma. Each CDR3 protein is one row after TCRdb ran MiXCR on the PCR reads. The sample holds some 10,000 distinct CDR3 sequences; roughly a quarter are singletons and the top ten take about 10%. The CDR3 totals 11 residues. Germline V lookup: CDR1 MNHNY, CDR2 SVGAGI (reference sequence). The V and J ends lost 10 bases and 5 bases, in that order; junction bases with no gene match: 4. The sequence derives from a female donor with retroperitoneal liposarcoma. V usage is TRBV6-6 and J usage is TRBJ2-5; TRBD2 agrees at 7 bases. The sequenced sample consisted of tumor tissue. The CDR3 DNA reads as TGTGCCACCGGGCGGGGGGAGACCCAGTACTTC. Translation gives CATGRGETQYF.